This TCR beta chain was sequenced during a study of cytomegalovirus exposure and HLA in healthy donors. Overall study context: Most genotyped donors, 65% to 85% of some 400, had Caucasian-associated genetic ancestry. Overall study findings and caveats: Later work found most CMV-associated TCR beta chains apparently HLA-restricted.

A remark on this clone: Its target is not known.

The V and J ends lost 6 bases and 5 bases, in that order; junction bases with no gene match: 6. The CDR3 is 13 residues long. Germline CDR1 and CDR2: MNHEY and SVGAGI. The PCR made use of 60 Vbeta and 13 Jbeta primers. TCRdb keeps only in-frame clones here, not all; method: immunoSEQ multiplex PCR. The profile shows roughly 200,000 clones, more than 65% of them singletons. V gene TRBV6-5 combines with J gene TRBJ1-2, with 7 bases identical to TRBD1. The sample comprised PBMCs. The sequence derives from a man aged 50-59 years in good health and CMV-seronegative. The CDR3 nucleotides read TGTGCCAGCAGCCTCCGACAGGGATATGGCTACACCTTC. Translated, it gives CASSLRQGYGYTF.